The 10 T cell receptor beta chains below come from one sample, sequenced in a study of shared clonotypes between healthy human individuals. Clones were read by immunoSEQ multiplex PCR, and TCRdb kept only the in-frame ones, dropping some. The sample records fewer than 700,000 clones, around three quarters being singletons. Material: PBMCs. Source of these receptors: a woman between 40 and 50 years old in good health. Some clones in this sample may be carry-over from other donors' samples.

The V and J genes are TRBV19 and TRBJ2-5; D gene unclear. Germline V gives CDR1 LNHDA, CDR2 SQIVND (reference sequence). This CDR3 has 13 amino acids. With 4 bases removed from V and 1 base from J, the gap between germline ends came to 7 bases. For the CDR3, the DNA is TGTGCCAGTAGTACCCTTTCCCAAGAGACCCAGTACTTC. Residues: CASSTLSQETQYF.

This chain uses TRBV2 with TRBJ2-5; TRBD2 aligns across 7 bases. The CDR3 covers 14 residues. Per germline, CDR1 SNHLY and CDR2 FYNNEI. With 4 bases clipped from V and 0 bases from J, the junction kept 2 bases outside the gene matches. DNA for the CDR3: TGTGCCAGCAGTGCTACTAGCGACCAAGAGACCCAGTACTTC. Its translation: CASSATSDQETQYF. Filled out from reference TRBV2 and TRBJ2-5, the complete variable domain reads EPEVTQTPSHQVTQMGQEVILRCVPISNHLYFYWYRQILGQKVEFLVSFYNNEISEKSEIFDDQFSVERPDGSNFTLKIRSTKLEDSAMYFCASSATSDQETQYFGPGTRLLVL.

V and J are TRBV19 and TRBJ2-2; D is possibly TRBD2 (6 bases). The CDR3 length is 14 residues. V was shortened by 5 bases and J by 7 bases, with 14 bases between the two germline ends. Germline CDR1 and CDR2: LNHDA and SQIVND (reference sequence). The CDR3 DNA reads TGTGCCAGTAGTCCCCGCAGGGAGGTCGGGGAGCTGTTTTTT. It yields the protein CASSPRREVGELFF.

This rearrangement joins TRBV5-4 to TRBJ2-3, with D unresolved. Between the trimmed V and J ends, which lost 1 base and 4 bases, there was a span of 10 bases. This CDR3 is 14 amino acids long. Germline V gene lookup returns CDR1 SGHNT and CDR2 YYREEE (reference sequence). CDR3 loop: CASSLRGPADTQYF. The CDR3 DNA reads as TGTGCCAGCAGCTTGCGTGGGCCGGCAGATACGCAGTATTTT.

The rearrangement uses TRBV20-1 and TRBJ2-3; no reliable D call. CDR1 DFQATT and CDR2 SNEGSKA come from the germline V gene (reference sequence). Trimming removed 5 bases at V and 5 bases at J, with 8 bases between. The CDR3 consists of 11 residues. The CDR3, as DNA: TGCAGTGCTGGATTGGGAGATACGCAGTATTTT. This gives the protein CSAGLGDTQYF.

This chain links TRBV18 with TRBJ2-7; D is unresolved. Germline CDR1 and CDR2: KGHSH and LQKENI. The CDR3 runs 15 residues. V shed 0 bases and J shed 0 bases, with 9 bases lying between them. The CDR3 sequence: CASSPPFYSSYEQYF. The CDR3, as DNA: TGTGCCAGCTCACCACCGTTTTACAGCTCCTACGAGCAGTACTTC.

CDR3 residues: CASRPTGTGVETQYF. The DNA of the CDR3 is TGTGCCAGCAGACCCACCGGGACGGGGGTCGAGACCCAGTACTTC. The chain employs TRBV6-5 and TRBJ2-5; D is possibly TRBD2 (6 bases). Trimming took 6 bases from V and 5 from J, leaving 19 bases between them. CDR1 is MNHEY, CDR2 SVGAGI, per germline. The CDR3 covers 15 residues.

V and J are TRBV28 and TRBJ2-3; 10 bases match TRBD2. Germline CDR1 and CDR2: MDHEN and SYDVKM. This CDR3 spans 15 amino acids. V lost 8 bases, J lost 0 bases, and 5 bases stayed unmatched. CDR3: CASGLTSGSTDTQYF. As DNA, the CDR3 is TGTGCCAGCGGATTGACTAGCGGGAGCACAGATACGCAGTATTTT.

Turning to this clone: An end of the junction differs from the germline gene, which may be a read error. This sequence joins TRBV2 and TRBJ1-2, with 9 bases that match TRBD1. CDR1 is SNHLY, CDR2 FYNNEI, per germline. This CDR3 has 14 amino acids. CDR3 in amino acids: CASGDRGRRYGYTF. In DNA, the CDR3 is TGTGCCAGCGGTGACAGGGGGAGGCGTTATGGCTACACCTTC.

The gene calls are TRBV7-2 and TRBJ2-7; D is possibly TRBD1 or TRBD2 (6 bases each). The CDR3 is 13 residues long. V was cut by 1 base and J by 5 bases, with 9 bases left in between. Germline-derived CDR1 and CDR2 are SGHTA and FQGNSA. The CDR3 is CASSLVGGDEQYF. CDR3 DNA sequence: TGTGCCAGCAGCTTAGTCGGGGGCGACGAGCAGTACTTC.